This T cell receptor beta chain appears in the sequencing data of a study of cytomegalovirus exposure and HLA in healthy donors (dated by TCRdb to the late 2010s). Turning to the overall study: According to a later analysis, the roughly 120 validation repertoires were produced on the same platform as the 680 or so repertoires of the first cohort. The study aimed to test whether signatures of past pathogen exposure could be identified by cataloging public T cell receptors. The study combined high-throughput TCR immunosequencing, statistical association of individual TCRs with disease status, and machine learning to predict cytomegalovirus infection status. In addition to the first cohort of approximately 650 subjects, a separate validation cohort of under 150 different subjects was used. The investigation overall reported the following: The study listed approximately 150 TCR beta chains as associated with cytomegalovirus. In both the original and validation cohorts, the classifier was reported to diagnose cytomegalovirus status with high specificity and sensitivity. In vitro tests confirmed that three of the cytomegalovirus-associated TCR beta chains recognize cytomegalovirus antigens. A later analysis had no HLA typing for the validation cohort, so co-occurrence there was scored across all 130 or so repertoires. Subsequent analysis determined that TCRs grouped into clusters in the first cohort also showed a tendency toward co-occurrence across the 120 or so validation repertoires, and 94% of cluster scores exceeded 0. The authors suggested that the approach could potentially be generalized to other disease states and immunological phenotypes. While some public TCRs were present in many individuals, most TCR sequences turned up only very rarely across donors.

The donors were included in the validation cohort of some 120 subjects, a group kept apart from the roughly 700-subject first cohort. This clone came up once. Its antigen has not been determined. There are no base qualities to consult, and no much larger clone falls within one base. Taken from the germline V gene, the CDR1 and CDR2 loops are SNHLY and FYNNEI. The junction shows trimming of 4 bases on V and 7 bases on J, plus 10 bases between the germline ends. The CDR3 covers 13 residues, taking in both the cysteine and the phenylalanine. This entry keeps only the CDR3 DNA: 39 bases, framed from base 1. The library came from the immunoSEQ multiplex PCR assay. In the authors' own workflow: To diagnose cytomegalovirus status from the catalog of TCR beta chain sequences, a statistical classification framework was built. TCRdb holds this immuneACCESS table with in-frame rearrangements only. Some clones are missing; in checked studies, unresolved V genes explain under half, and the rest has no known cause. V and J calls plus clone size are reproduced from that table; the DNA served to infer D and trimming. Present in this sample are more than 250,000 clones, 75% to 90% of which were seen just once. The top ten clonotypes cover more than 0.9% of the sample.

The source of this sequence is a woman in her 30s in good health and CMV-seropositive. Material for sequencing was PBMCs. The chain is made from TRBV2 and TRBJ1-4; TRBD1 is perhaps the D gene, given 5 matching bases. The CDR3 protein is CASSVPGSEKLFF. The nucleotide sequence reads TGTGCCAGCAGTGTCCCAGGGAGTGAAAAACTGTTTTTT.